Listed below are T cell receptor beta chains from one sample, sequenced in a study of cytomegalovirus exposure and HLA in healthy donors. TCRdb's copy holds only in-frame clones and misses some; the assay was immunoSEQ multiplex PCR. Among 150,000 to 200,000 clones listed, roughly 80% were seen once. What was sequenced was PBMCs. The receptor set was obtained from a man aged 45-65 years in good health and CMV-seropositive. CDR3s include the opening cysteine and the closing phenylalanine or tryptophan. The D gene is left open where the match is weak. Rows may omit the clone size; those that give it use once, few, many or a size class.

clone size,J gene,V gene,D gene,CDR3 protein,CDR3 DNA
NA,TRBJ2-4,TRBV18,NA,CASSPRAQGLAKNIQYF,TGTGCCAGCTCACCACGGGCTCAGGGACTAGCCAAAAACATTCAGTACTTC
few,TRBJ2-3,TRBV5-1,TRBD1,CASGTGTGGDTQYF,TGCGCCAGCGGAACCGGGACAGGTGGAGATACGCAGTATTTT
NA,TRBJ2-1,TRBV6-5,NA,CASSVGRAPYNEQFF,TGTGCCAGCAGCGTGGGCAGGGCGCCCTACAATGAGCAGTTCTTC
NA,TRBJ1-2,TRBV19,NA,CASNPGTTSSYYGYTF,TGTGCCAGTAACCCGGGAACCACTTCTTCCTACTATGGCTACACCTTC
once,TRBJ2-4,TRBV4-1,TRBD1,CASSHHPRGSADKNIQYF,TGCGCCAGCAGCCACCATCCCAGGGGGTCGGCGGACAAAAACATTCAGTACTTC
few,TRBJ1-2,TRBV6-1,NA,CASSRQATNYGYTF,TGTGCCAGCAGCAGACAGGCAACTAACTATGGCTACACCTTC
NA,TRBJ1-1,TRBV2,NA,CASSRDMNTEAFF,TGTGCCAGCAGCCGGGACATGAACACTGAAGCTTTCTTT
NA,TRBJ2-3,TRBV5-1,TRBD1,CASSYQGDQSDTQYF,TGCGCCAGCAGCTATCAGGGGGACCAGTCGGATACGCAGTATTTT
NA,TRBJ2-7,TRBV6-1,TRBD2,CASSEAPSGSRNYEQYF,TGTGCCAGCAGTGAAGCTCCTAGCGGGAGTCGAAACTACGAGCAGTACTTC
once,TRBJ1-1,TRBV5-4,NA,CASSPRGNTEAFF,TGTGCCAGCAGCCCTAGAGGGAACACTGAAGCTTTCTTT
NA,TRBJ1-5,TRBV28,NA,CASSFPTTGRPQHF,TGTGCCAGCAGTTTCCCCACGACAGGTCGGCCCCAGCATTTT
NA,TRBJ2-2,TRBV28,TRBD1,CASSLIGQGNTGELFF,TGTGCCAGCAGTTTAATAGGACAGGGAAACACCGGGGAGCTGTTTTTT
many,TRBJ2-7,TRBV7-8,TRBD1,CASSLEDRGLYEQYF,TGTGCCAGCAGCTTAGAGGACAGGGGGTTGTACGAGCAGTACTTC
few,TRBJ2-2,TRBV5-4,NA,CASSLDRAVGELFF,TGTGCCAGCAGCTTGGACAGGGCGGTCGGGGAGCTGTTTTTT
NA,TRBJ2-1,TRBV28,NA,CASSSQSRQFF,TGTGCCAGCAGTTCACAGTCCAGGCAGTTCTTC
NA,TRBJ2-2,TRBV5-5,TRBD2,CASRSGGASGELFF,TGTGCCAGCAGAAGCGGGGGGGCATCCGGGGAGCTGTTTTTT
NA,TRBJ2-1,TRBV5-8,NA,CASSFQSGFYNEQFF,TGTGCCAGCAGCTTTCAGTCAGGGTTCTACAATGAGCAGTTCTTC
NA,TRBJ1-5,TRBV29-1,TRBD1,CSFKDRGQPQHF,TGCAGCTTCAAGGACAGGGGTCAGCCCCAGCATTTT
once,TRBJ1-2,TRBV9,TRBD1,CASSAQQGAVGYTF,TGTGCCAGCAGCGCTCAACAGGGGGCTGTTGGCTACACCTTC
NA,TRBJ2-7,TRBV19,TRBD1,CASSSGDRRNYEQYF,TGTGCCAGTAGTTCGGGGGACAGGAGGAATTACGAGCAGTACTTC
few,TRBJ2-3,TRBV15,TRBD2,CATSDGTSGRDTQYF,TGTGCCACCAGCGACGGGACTAGCGGGAGGGATACGCAGTATTTT
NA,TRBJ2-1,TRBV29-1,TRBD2,CSVQRDRSYNEQFF,TGCAGCGTTCAGCGGGATCGCTCCTACAATGAGCAGTTCTTC
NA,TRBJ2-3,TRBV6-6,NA,CASRKEQALKVDTQYF,TGTGCCAGCAGGAAGGAACAGGCCCTTAAGGTGGATACGCAGTATTTT
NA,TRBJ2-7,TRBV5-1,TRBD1,CASSIGQGQYF,TGCGCCAGCAGCATCGGACAGGGGCAGTACTTC
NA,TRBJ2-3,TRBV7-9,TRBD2,CASSAGQLAGMYF,TGTGCCAGCAGCGCGGGGCAACTAGCGGGAATGTATTTT
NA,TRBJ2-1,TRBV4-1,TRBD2,CASSQTSGSTYNEQFF,TGCGCCAGCAGCCAAACTAGCGGGTCAACCTACAATGAGCAGTTCTTC
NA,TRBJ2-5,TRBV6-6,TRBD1,CASRITGAQETQYF,TGTGCCAGCAGGATAACAGGGGCCCAAGAGACCCAGTACTTC
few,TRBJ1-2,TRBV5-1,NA,CASSLDRSSNYGYTF,TGCGCCAGCAGCTTGGACAGGAGCTCTAACTATGGCTACACCTTC
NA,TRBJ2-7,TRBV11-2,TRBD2,CASSLLAGVEQYF,TGTGCCAGCAGCTTGCTAGCGGGAGTCGAGCAGTACTTC
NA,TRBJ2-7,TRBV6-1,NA,CASGLSGSYEQYF,TGTGCCAGCGGCCTATCGGGCTCCTACGAGCAGTACTTC
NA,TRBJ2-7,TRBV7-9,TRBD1,CATTRTGYGYEQYF,TGTGCCACCACACGGACAGGCTATGGGTACGAGCAGTACTTC
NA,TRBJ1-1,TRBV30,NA,CAAGRGGAAFF,TGTGCCGCGGGACGCGGGGGGGCAGCTTTCTTT
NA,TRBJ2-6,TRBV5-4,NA,CASSFQGSGANVLTF,TGTGCCAGCAGCTTTCAGGGCTCCGGGGCCAACGTCCTGACTTTC
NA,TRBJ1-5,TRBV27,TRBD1,CASSPPGTGKVSNQPQHF,TGTGCCAGCAGTCCGCCCGGGACAGGGAAAGTTAGCAATCAGCCCCAGCATTTT
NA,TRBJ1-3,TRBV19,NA,CASSIRVPGNSGNTIYF,TGTGCCAGTAGTATTCGGGTCCCCGGGAACTCTGGAAACACCATATATTTT
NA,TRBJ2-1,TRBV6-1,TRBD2,CASSTSGRSYNEQFF,TGTGCCAGCAGTACTAGCGGGAGAAGTTACAATGAGCAGTTCTTC
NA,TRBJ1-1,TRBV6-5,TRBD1,CASRQGFEAFF,TGTGCCAGTAGACAGGGGTTTGAAGCTTTCTTT
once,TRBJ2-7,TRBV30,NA,CAWSRGGPYEQYF,TGTGCCTGGAGTCGAGGGGGACCCTACGAGCAGTACTTC
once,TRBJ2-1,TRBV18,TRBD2,CASSLVRTSGYNEQFF,TGTGCCAGCTCACTAGTGAGGACTAGCGGATACAATGAGCAGTTCTTC
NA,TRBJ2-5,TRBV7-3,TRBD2,CASSFVAGGLETQYF,TGTGCCAGCAGCTTCGTAGCGGGAGGGTTGGAGACCCAGTACTTC
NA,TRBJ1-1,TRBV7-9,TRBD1,CASSPRDRGLTEAFF,TGTGCCAGCAGCCCTAGGGACAGGGGGCTCACTGAAGCTTTCTTT
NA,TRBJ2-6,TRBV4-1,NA,CASSQSLGAPGANVLTF,TGCGCCAGCAGCCAGAGCCTTGGGGCACCTGGGGCCAACGTCCTGACTTTC
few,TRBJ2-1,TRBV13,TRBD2,CASSTRTSGRHEQFF,TGTGCCAGCAGCACCCGGACTAGCGGGAGGCATGAGCAGTTCTTC
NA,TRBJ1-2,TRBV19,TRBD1,CASSIGQGLGYTF,TGTGCCAGTAGTATCGGACAGGGGCTCGGCTACACCTTC
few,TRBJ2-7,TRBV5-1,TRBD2,CASSFERGGEQYF,TGCGCCAGCAGCTTTGAGCGGGGGGGCGAGCAGTACTTC
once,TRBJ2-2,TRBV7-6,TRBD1,CASSARQGAGELFF,TGTGCCAGCAGCGCAAGGCAGGGGGCCGGGGAGCTGTTTTTT
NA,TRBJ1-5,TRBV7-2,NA,CASSIQGSNQPQHF,TGTGCCAGCAGCATACAGGGAAGCAATCAGCCCCAGCATTTT
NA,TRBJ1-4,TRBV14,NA,CASSQIAGATNEKLFF,TGTGCCAGCAGCCAGATTGCAGGGGCAACTAATGAAAAACTGTTTTTT
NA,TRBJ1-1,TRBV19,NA,CASKVDSRTATEAFF,TGTGCCAGTAAAGTTGACAGCCGAACAGCGACTGAAGCTTTCTTT
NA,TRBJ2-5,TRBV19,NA,CASRRSTDQETQYF,TGTGCCAGTAGGAGATCGACAGACCAAGAGACCCAGTACTTC
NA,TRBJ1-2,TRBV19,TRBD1,CASSPRTGSYGYTF,TGTGCCAGTAGTCCACGGACAGGGAGCTATGGCTACACCTTC
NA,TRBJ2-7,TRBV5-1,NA,CASSLQPGQGYEQYF,TGCGCCAGCAGCTTGCAACCGGGACAAGGCTACGAGCAGTACTTC
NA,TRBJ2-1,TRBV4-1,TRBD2,CASSPGLAGGGNEQFF,TGCGCCAGCAGCCCGGGACTAGCGGGAGGTGGGAATGAGCAGTTCTTC